This T cell receptor beta chain was retrieved from a study of blood T cell repertoires in COVID-19. Study summary: From the United States, Italy and Spain came samples of acute and convalescent COVID-19. T cells, B-cell-depleted T cells, or PBMCs provided the cDNA or gDNA that served as material.

Authors' methods: Reference gene primer amplification in the assay estimated nucleated cell counts. Repertoires were generated with immunoSEQ multiplex PCR, while TCRdb's copy carries only in-frame clones and drops some. For V, J and clone size, that table is used; D and trimming come from the DNA. Seen here are under 500,000 clones, roughly 91% observed once, and the top ten hold more than 4%. V shed 0 bases and J 3 bases; nucleotides not matched to a gene: 5. CDR1 is KGHSH, CDR2 LQKENI, per germline. The CDR3 covers 16 residues. Material for sequencing was peripheral blood. The receptor was isolated from a woman under 40 with acute or convalescent COVID-19. The chain employs TRBV18 and TRBJ2-3; 8 nucleotides match TRBD2. The CDR3 nucleotides read TGTGCCAGCTCACCACCTCGGGGGGGTCCGACAGATACGCAGTATTTT. Amino acids: CASSPPRGGPTDTQYF.